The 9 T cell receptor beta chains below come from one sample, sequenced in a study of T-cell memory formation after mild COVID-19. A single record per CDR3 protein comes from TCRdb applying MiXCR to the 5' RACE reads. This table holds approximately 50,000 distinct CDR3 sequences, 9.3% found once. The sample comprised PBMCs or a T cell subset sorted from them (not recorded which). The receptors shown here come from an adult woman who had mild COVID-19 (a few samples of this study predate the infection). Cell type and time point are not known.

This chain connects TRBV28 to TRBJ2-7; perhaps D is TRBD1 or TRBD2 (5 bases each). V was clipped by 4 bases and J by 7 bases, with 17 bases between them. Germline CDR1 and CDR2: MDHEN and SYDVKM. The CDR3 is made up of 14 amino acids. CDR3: CASSSGTPQGEQYF. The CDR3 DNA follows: TGTGCCAGCAGTTCCGGGACCCCCCAAGGGGAGCAGTACTTC.

CDR3 bases: TGCAGTGCTAGAGCCAGCGGGGGTATAATCGGGGAGCTGTTTTTT. It encodes CSARASGGIIGELFF. The rearrangement uses TRBV20-1 and TRBJ2-2; 8 nucleotides agree with TRBD2. CDR1 DFQATT and CDR2 SNEGSKA come from the germline V gene (reference sequence). CDR3 size: 15 residues. V shed 1 base and J 7 bases; nucleotides not matched to a gene: 8.

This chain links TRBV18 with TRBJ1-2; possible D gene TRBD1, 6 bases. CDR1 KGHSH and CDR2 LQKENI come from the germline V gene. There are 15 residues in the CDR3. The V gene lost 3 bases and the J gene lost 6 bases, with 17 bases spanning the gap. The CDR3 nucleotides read TGTGCCAGCTCACCCCTGACAGGAGAAACGGATGGCTACACCTTC. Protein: CASSPLTGETDGYTF.

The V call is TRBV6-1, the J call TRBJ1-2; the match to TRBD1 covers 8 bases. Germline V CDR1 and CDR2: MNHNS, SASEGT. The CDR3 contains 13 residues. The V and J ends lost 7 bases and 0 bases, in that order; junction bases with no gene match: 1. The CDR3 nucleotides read TGTGCCAGCATGGACAGGGCTAACTATGGCTACACCTTC. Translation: CASMDRANYGYTF.

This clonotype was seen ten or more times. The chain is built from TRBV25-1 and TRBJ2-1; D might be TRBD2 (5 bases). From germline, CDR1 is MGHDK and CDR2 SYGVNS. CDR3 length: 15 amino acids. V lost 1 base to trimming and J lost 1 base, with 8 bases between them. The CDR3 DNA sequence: TGTGCCAGCAGTGAATCGAGGAGGTCCTACAATGAGCAGTTCTTC. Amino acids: CASSESRRSYNEQFF.

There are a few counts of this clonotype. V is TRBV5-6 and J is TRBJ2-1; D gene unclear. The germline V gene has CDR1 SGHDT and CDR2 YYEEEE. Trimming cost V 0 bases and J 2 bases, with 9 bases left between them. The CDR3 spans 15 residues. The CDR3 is CASSLVVGPYNEQFF. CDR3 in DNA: TGTGCCAGCAGCTTGGTAGTGGGTCCCTACAATGAGCAGTTCTTC.

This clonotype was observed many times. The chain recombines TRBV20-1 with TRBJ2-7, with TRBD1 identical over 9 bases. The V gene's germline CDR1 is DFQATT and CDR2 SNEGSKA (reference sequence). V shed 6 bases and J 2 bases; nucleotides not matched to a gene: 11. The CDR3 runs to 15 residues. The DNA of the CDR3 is TGCAGTGCCCAACCCATAGACAGGGGGGCCTACGAGCAGTACTTC. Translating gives CSAQPIDRGAYEQYF.

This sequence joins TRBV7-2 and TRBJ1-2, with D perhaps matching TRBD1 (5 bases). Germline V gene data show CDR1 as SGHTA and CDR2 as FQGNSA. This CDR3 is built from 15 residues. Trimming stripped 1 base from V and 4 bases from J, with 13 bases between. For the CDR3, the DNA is TGTGCCAGCAGCTTAGGTGGGGCAGGAGCCTATGGCTACACCTTC. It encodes CASSLGGAGAYGYTF.

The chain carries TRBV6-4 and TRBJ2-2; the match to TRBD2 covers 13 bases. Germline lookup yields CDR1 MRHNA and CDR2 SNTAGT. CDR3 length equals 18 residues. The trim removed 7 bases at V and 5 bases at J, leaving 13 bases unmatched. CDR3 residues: CASIRPATSGGGTGELFF. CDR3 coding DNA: TGTGCCAGCATTCGACCCGCAACTAGCGGGGGGGGAACCGGGGAGCTGTTTTTT.